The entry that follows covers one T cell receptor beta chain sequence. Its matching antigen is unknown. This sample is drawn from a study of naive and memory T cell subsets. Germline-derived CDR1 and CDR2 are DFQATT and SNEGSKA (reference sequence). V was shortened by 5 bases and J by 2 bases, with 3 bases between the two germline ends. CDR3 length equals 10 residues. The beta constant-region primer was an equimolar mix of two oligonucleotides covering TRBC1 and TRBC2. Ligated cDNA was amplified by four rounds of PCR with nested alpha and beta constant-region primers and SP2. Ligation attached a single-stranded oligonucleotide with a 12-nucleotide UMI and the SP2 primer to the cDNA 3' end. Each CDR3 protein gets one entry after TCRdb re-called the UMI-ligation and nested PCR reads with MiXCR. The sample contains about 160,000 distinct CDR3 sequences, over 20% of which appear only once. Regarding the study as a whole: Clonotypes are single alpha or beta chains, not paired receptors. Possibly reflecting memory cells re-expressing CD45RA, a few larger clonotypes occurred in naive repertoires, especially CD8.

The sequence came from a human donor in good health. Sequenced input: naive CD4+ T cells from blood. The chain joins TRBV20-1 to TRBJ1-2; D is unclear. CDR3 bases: TGCAGTGCTTGGAACTATGGCTACACCTTC. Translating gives CSAWNYGYTF.